This TCR beta chain was sequenced during a study of shared clonotypes between healthy human individuals. Using immunoSEQ multiplex PCR, the repertoire was profiled, and TCRdb retains in-frame clones only, with some absent. The repertoire holds a few million clones, approximately 90% seen once, with about 0.13% in the top ten. CD4+ cell separation produced CD45RA+ naive and CD45RA-negative memory subsets. Trimming pared 6 bases from V and 1 base from J, leaving 12 bases between. The CDR3 length is 14 residues. In germline, CDR1 is SGHNT, CDR2 YYREEE (reference sequence). The sequence was collected from a man aged 18 to 29 in good health. The rearrangement uses TRBV5-4 and TRBJ2-3, with D perhaps given as TRBD1 or TRBD2 (5 bases each). The sample taken for sequencing was naive CD4+ T cells sorted from blood. Subset indicated: CD45RA+ positively selected. DNA for the CDR3: TGTGCCAGCACCCAAGTGGGGGGCACAGATACGCAGTATTTT. It encodes CASTQVGGTDTQYF.